This T cell receptor (beta chain) emerged from a study of read filtering for tumor transcriptome and immune sequencing. Study at large: R-ISS stage counts were about 8 for I, around 17 for II, 6 or 7 for III. TCR-mapped reads were about 4.05 to 11 million with IR-seq versus about 80 to 1273 with RNA-seq.

The germline V gene encodes CDR1 MNHNS and CDR2 SASEGT. Trimming shortened V by 10 bases and J by 3 bases, and 15 bases separated the two germline ends. The CDR3 has 14 amino acids. This clonotype was seen ten or more times. This library used roughly 370 ng RNA and molecular barcoded adaptors spanning alpha/delta and beta/gamma chains. TCRdb called the reads again in MiXCR, with one record for every CDR3 protein. The sample includes 50,000 or so distinct CDR3 sequences, approximately 12% of them seen just once. This clonotype originated in a donor aged 40 or older with multiple myeloma. The sample taken for sequencing was a population of CD138-negative cells sorted from bone marrow. The gene calls are TRBV6-1 and TRBJ1-4; D perhaps matches TRBD1 (5 bases). The CDR3 reads CAIRRDGANEKLFF. The CDR3 DNA reads as TGTGCCATCCGCCGGGACGGGGCTAATGAAAAACTGTTTTTT.